These T cell receptor beta chains were read from a single sample in a study of blood T cell repertoires in COVID-19. Sequenced by immunoSEQ multiplex PCR; TCRdb stores in-frame clones only, minus some. The repertoire holds about 430,000 clones, 70% to 90% seen once, with approximately 1.3% in the top ten. The specimen was PBMCs or T cells enriched from blood (not recorded which). The receptors come from a woman between 18 and 30 years old who had been exposed to COVID-19. Both conserved end residues are part of each CDR3. Each record gives: V gene, CDR3 length, clone size, J gene, D gene, CDR3 protein, CDR3 DNA. D genes are given only for firm matches. Clone sizes are given selectively: once, few, many, or a class where the clone is expanded.

V gene: TRBV6-5; CDR3 length: 14; clone size: NA; J gene: TRBJ2-7; D gene: NA; CDR3 protein: CASSPTRVKYEQYF; CDR3 DNA: TGTGCCAGCAGTCCAACCCGAGTCAAGTACGAGCAGTACTTC
V gene: TRBV3-1/TRBV3-2; CDR3 length: 16; clone size: NA; J gene: TRBJ1-6; D gene: TRBD1; CDR3 protein: CASSGYTGDLGSPLHF; CDR3 DNA: TGTGCCAGCAGCGGATATACAGGGGATTTGGGTTCACCCCTCCACTTT
V gene: TRBV13; CDR3 length: 16; clone size: NA; J gene: TRBJ1-3; D gene: NA; CDR3 protein: CASSLGQGSVGNTIYF; CDR3 DNA: TGTGCCAGCAGCTTAGGCCAGGGGTCCGTAGGAAACACCATATATTTT
V gene: TRBV7-9; CDR3 length: 16; clone size: NA; J gene: TRBJ2-1; D gene: NA; CDR3 protein: CASSLISGSWSNEQFF; CDR3 DNA: TGTGCCAGCAGCTTAATTTCAGGATCTTGGTCCAATGAGCAGTTCTTC
V gene: TRBV5-6; CDR3 length: 15; clone size: NA; J gene: TRBJ1-2; D gene: TRBD1; CDR3 protein: CASSQGQGGYYGYTF; CDR3 DNA: TGTGCCAGCAGCCAAGGACAGGGGGGGTACTATGGCTACACCTTC
V gene: TRBV15; CDR3 length: 15; clone size: NA; J gene: TRBJ1-2; D gene: NA; CDR3 protein: CATSRQGSGYYGYTF; CDR3 DNA: TGTGCCACCAGCAGACAGGGTTCGGGTTACTATGGCTACACCTTC
V gene: TRBV7-8; CDR3 length: 15; clone size: NA; J gene: TRBJ2-7; D gene: TRBD1; CDR3 protein: CASKPDRGLGDEQYF; CDR3 DNA: TGTGCCAGCAAACCGGACAGGGGGCTTGGGGACGAGCAGTACTTC
V gene: TRBV10-2; CDR3 length: 13; clone size: NA; J gene: TRBJ1-2; D gene: NA; CDR3 protein: CASSVQGTYGYTF; CDR3 DNA: TGCGCCAGCAGTGTTCAGGGGACCTATGGCTACACCTTC
V gene: TRBV6-5; CDR3 length: 14; clone size: NA; J gene: TRBJ2-7; D gene: TRBD2; CDR3 protein: CASSYSGLAGEQYF; CDR3 DNA: TGTGCCAGCAGTTACTCTGGCCTAGCGGGGGAGCAGTACTTC
V gene: TRBV7-8; CDR3 length: 16; clone size: once; J gene: TRBJ2-3; D gene: NA; CDR3 protein: CASSQMVAVSTDTQYF; CDR3 DNA: TGTGCCAGCAGCCAGATGGTAGCGGTTAGCACAGATACGCAGTATTTT
V gene: TRBV6-4; CDR3 length: 14; clone size: NA; J gene: TRBJ2-3; D gene: TRBD1; CDR3 protein: CASSEGQGADTQYF; CDR3 DNA: TGTGCCAGCAGTGAGGGACAGGGTGCAGATACGCAGTATTTT
V gene: TRBV19; CDR3 length: 17; clone size: few; J gene: TRBJ1-6; D gene: TRBD1; CDR3 protein: CATRPGQGAQRRSPLHF; CDR3 DNA: TGTGCCACCCGGCCGGGACAGGGGGCGCAAAGGAGGTCACCCCTCCACTTT
V gene: TRBV7-7; CDR3 length: 18; clone size: NA; J gene: TRBJ1-4; D gene: TRBD1; CDR3 protein: CASSPLTGVPATNEKLFF; CDR3 DNA: TGTGCCAGCAGCCCCCTGACAGGGGTCCCAGCAACTAATGAAAAACTGTTTTTT
V gene: TRBV7-2; CDR3 length: 13; clone size: NA; J gene: TRBJ2-7; D gene: TRBD1; CDR3 protein: CASRVRGLYEQYF; CDR3 DNA: TGTGCCAGCAGAGTCAGGGGGCTCTACGAGCAGTACTTC
V gene: TRBV12-1; CDR3 length: 14; clone size: NA; J gene: TRBJ2-5; D gene: NA; CDR3 protein: CASSFSTREETQYF; CDR3 DNA: TGTGCCAGCAGCTTTAGTACCAGGGAAGAGACCCAGTACTTC
V gene: TRBV28; CDR3 length: 13; clone size: NA; J gene: TRBJ2-3; D gene: TRBD2; CDR3 protein: CASSLAGVRAQYF; CDR3 DNA: TGTGCCAGCAGTTTGGCGGGAGTGAGGGCGCAGTATTTT
V gene: TRBV10-2; CDR3 length: 17; clone size: NA; J gene: TRBJ1-1; D gene: NA; CDR3 protein: CASSELIGGARFTEAFF; CDR3 DNA: TGCGCCAGCAGTGAGTTAATTGGAGGGGCGCGGTTCACTGAAGCTTTCTTT
V gene: TRBV2; CDR3 length: 14; clone size: NA; J gene: TRBJ1-5; D gene: NA; CDR3 protein: CASTGNGGLQPQHF; CDR3 DNA: TGTGCCAGCACGGGTAACGGGGGGTTACAGCCCCAGCATTTT
V gene: TRBV5-1; CDR3 length: 17; clone size: NA; J gene: TRBJ2-7; D gene: TRBD2; CDR3 protein: CASSPGLAPNNVYEQYF; CDR3 DNA: TGCGCCAGCAGCCCGGGACTAGCGCCGAATAACGTCTACGAGCAGTACTTC
V gene: TRBV10-3; CDR3 length: 14; clone size: NA; J gene: TRBJ1-1; D gene: NA; CDR3 protein: CAISDWGVNTEAFF; CDR3 DNA: TGTGCCATCAGTGATTGGGGGGTGAACACTGAAGCTTTCTTT
V gene: TRBV7-9; CDR3 length: 15; clone size: NA; J gene: TRBJ2-2; D gene: TRBD1; CDR3 protein: CASSSQGFDTGELFF; CDR3 DNA: TGTGCCAGCAGCTCACAGGGGTTCGACACCGGGGAGCTGTTTTTT
V gene: TRBV28; CDR3 length: 14; clone size: NA; J gene: TRBJ1-6; D gene: NA; CDR3 protein: CASTRVSYNSPLHF; CDR3 DNA: TGTGCCAGCACCAGGGTCTCCTATAATTCACCCCTCCACTTT
V gene: TRBV9; CDR3 length: 16; clone size: NA; J gene: TRBJ2-1; D gene: TRBD2; CDR3 protein: CASSAPTSGDWGEQFF; CDR3 DNA: TGTGCCAGCAGCGCACCGACTAGCGGGGATTGGGGTGAGCAGTTCTTC
V gene: TRBV7-9; CDR3 length: 16; clone size: NA; J gene: TRBJ2-7; D gene: TRBD2; CDR3 protein: CASSLVLRGGTYEQYF; CDR3 DNA: TGTGCCAGCAGCTTAGTCTTGCGGGGGGGCACCTACGAGCAGTACTTC
V gene: TRBV18; CDR3 length: 14; clone size: once; J gene: TRBJ1-3; D gene: NA; CDR3 protein: CASSPSGGGNTIYF; CDR3 DNA: TGTGCCAGCTCACCAAGCGGCGGTGGAAACACCATATATTTT
V gene: TRBV15; CDR3 length: 15; clone size: NA; J gene: TRBJ2-1; D gene: TRBD2; CDR3 protein: CATNERGSSYNEQFF; CDR3 DNA: TGTGCCACCAACGAGCGGGGGAGCTCCTACAATGAGCAGTTCTTC
V gene: TRBV21-1; CDR3 length: 18; clone size: NA; J gene: TRBJ2-2; D gene: NA; CDR3 protein: CASSKGAIAGTNTGELFF; CDR3 DNA: TGTGCCAGCAGCAAAGGGGCAATAGCGGGTACGAACACCGGGGAGCTGTTTTTT
V gene: TRBV7-2; CDR3 length: 15; clone size: NA; J gene: TRBJ1-3; D gene: NA; CDR3 protein: CASSAERGSGNTIYF; CDR3 DNA: TGTGCCAGCAGCGCCGAGCGGGGGTCTGGAAACACCATATATTTT
V gene: TRBV19; CDR3 length: 13; clone size: NA; J gene: TRBJ1-2; D gene: NA; CDR3 protein: CASSIGLNYGYTF; CDR3 DNA: TGTGCCAGTAGTATCGGACTGAACTATGGCTACACCTTC
V gene: TRBV4-3; CDR3 length: 17; clone size: NA; J gene: TRBJ1-6; D gene: NA; CDR3 protein: CASSQVPRGPAETPLHF; CDR3 DNA: TGCGCCAGCAGCCAAGTCCCCAGGGGCCCGGCTGAAACACCCCTCCACTTT
V gene: TRBV6-2/TRBV6-3; CDR3 length: 14; clone size: NA; J gene: TRBJ1-2; D gene: NA; CDR3 protein: CASSYSTQIYGYTF; CDR3 DNA: TGTGCCAGCAGTTACTCGACACAGATCTATGGCTACACCTTC
V gene: TRBV27; CDR3 length: 18; clone size: NA; J gene: TRBJ2-3; D gene: TRBD2; CDR3 protein: CASSLSTTGLAGTDTQYF; CDR3 DNA: TGTGCCAGCAGTTTATCCACCACGGGACTAGCGGGAACAGATACGCAGTATTTT
V gene: TRBV29-1; CDR3 length: 12; clone size: NA; J gene: TRBJ2-7; D gene: TRBD1; CDR3 protein: CSVPGQGYEQYF; CDR3 DNA: TGCAGCGTTCCGGGACAGGGGTACGAGCAGTACTTC
V gene: TRBV7-5; CDR3 length: 16; clone size: NA; J gene: TRBJ1-3; D gene: NA; CDR3 protein: CARSLGRVTSGNTIYF; CDR3 DNA: TGTGCCAGAAGCTTAGGCCGGGTAACGTCTGGAAACACCATATATTTT
V gene: TRBV5-4; CDR3 length: 17; clone size: NA; J gene: TRBJ2-2; D gene: TRBD2; CDR3 protein: CASSLVTLAGNTGELFF; CDR3 DNA: TGTGCCAGCAGCTTGGTAACTCTAGCGGGGAACACCGGGGAGCTGTTTTTT
V gene: TRBV9; CDR3 length: 16; clone size: NA; J gene: TRBJ2-2; D gene: TRBD1; CDR3 protein: CASSVGGQGFAGELFF; CDR3 DNA: TGTGCCAGCAGCGTAGGGGGACAGGGATTCGCCGGGGAGCTGTTTTTT
V gene: TRBV18; CDR3 length: 14; clone size: NA; J gene: TRBJ1-4; D gene: TRBD1; CDR3 protein: CASSAGTGPEKLFF; CDR3 DNA: TGTGCCAGCTCAGCGGGGACAGGTCCTGAAAAACTGTTTTTT